The source of this T cell receptor beta chain is a study of blood T cells in healthy people across ages. Findings and limits, study-wide: No conclusive comparison of naive versus antigen-experienced cells was possible with unsorted PBMCs.

Then a second PCR, running roughly 7 to 11 cycles, was carried out with a sample-barcoded 5' primer and a J-beta primer mix. In TCRdb, the 5' RACE reads were re-called with MiXCR into one record per CDR3 protein. The sample contains 850,000 to 1,300,000 distinct CDR3 sequences, around 45% of which appear only once. The CDR3 consists of 15 residues. CDR1 and CDR2 (germline): SQVTM, ANQGSEA. As to this clonotype: Its antigen is unknown.

Sample: blood. The sequence derives from a woman aged 55-70 years in good health. V and J are TRBV29-1 and TRBJ2-1; 10 bases fit TRBD2. The J call may be in error: the DNA end matches TRBJ2-7 better. The CDR3 nucleotides read TGCAGCGTTGAGCGAGCGGGAGGGAAATACAATGAGCAGTACTTC. It is translated as CSVERAGGKYNEQYF.